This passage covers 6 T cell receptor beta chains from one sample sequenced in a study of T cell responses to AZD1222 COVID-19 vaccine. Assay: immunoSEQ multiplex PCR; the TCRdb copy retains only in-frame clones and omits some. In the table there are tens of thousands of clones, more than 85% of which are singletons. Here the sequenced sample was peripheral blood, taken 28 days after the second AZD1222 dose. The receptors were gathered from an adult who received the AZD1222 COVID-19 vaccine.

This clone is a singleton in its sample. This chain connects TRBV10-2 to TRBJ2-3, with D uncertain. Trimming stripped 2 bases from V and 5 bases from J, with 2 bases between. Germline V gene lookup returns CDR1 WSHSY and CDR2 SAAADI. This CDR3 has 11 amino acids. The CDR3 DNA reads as TGCGCCAGCAGTGAGAGAGATACGCAGTATTTT. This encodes CASSERDTQYF.

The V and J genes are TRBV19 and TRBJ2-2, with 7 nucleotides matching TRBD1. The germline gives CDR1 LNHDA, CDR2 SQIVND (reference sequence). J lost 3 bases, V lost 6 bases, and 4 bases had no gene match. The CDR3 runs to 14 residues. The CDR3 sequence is CASRGQGDTGELFF. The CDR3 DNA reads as TGTGCCAGTAGAGGGCAGGGGGACACCGGGGAGCTGTTTTTT.

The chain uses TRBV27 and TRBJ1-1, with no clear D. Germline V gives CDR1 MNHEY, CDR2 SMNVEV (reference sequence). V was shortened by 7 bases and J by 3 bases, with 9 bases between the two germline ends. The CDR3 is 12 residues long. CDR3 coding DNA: TGTGCCAGCAAGGGCAGGCACACTGAAGCTTTCTTT. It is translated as CASKGRHTEAFF.

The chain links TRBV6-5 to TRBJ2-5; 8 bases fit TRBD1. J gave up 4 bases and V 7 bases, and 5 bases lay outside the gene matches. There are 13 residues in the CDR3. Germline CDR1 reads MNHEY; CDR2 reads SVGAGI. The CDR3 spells CASIAGGRETQYF. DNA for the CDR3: TGTGCCAGCATTGCAGGGGGCCGAGAGACCCAGTACTTC.

The CDR3 loop reads CASSGRTSVSSGANVLTF. The CDR3 coding sequence is TGCGCCAGCAGCGGGAGGACTAGCGTCAGCTCTGGGGCCAACGTCCTGACTTTC. The gene calls are TRBV5-1 and TRBJ2-6, with 9 nucleotides matching TRBD2. Germline V CDR1 and CDR2: SGHRS, YFSETQ. This CDR3 region has 18 residues. V lost 4 bases and J lost 0; bases outside the gene matches: 8.

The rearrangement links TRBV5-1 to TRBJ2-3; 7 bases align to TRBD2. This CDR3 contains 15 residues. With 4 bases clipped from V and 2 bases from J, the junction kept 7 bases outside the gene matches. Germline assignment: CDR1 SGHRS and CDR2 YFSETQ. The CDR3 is CASSLTSSNTDTQYF. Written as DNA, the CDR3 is TGCGCCAGCAGCCTGACTAGCTCGAACACAGATACGCAGTATTTT.